In this sample, the clone carrying this T cell receptor (beta chain) turned up a few times. The CDR3 has 15 residues. The germline CDR1 and CDR2 sequences are LNHDA and SQIVND (reference sequence). The ends lost 4 bases at V and 10 bases at J; junction bases unmatched: 14. The sample is drawn from a study of blood T cell repertoires in COVID-19. About the study: The cDNA or gDNA used as material had been derived from T cells, B-cell-depleted T cells, or PBMCs.

Cohorts were based on clinical histories the participants reported. Per the authors' pipeline: Estimates of nucleated cell counts were drawn from the amplification of reference gene primers. The data were produced by immunoSEQ multiplex PCR, yet TCRdb's version contains in-frame clones alone and is incomplete. The V and J calls and clone size were taken over from that table, and D and trimming were inferred from the DNA. The sample shows 150,000 to 200,000 clones, 80% of them seen only once. The sequenced material came from PBMCs or T cells enriched from blood (not recorded which). The rearrangement uses TRBV19 and TRBJ1-1; TRBD1 agrees at 8 bases. The sequence was obtained from a man aged 55-75 years who had been exposed to COVID-19. In DNA, the CDR3 is TGTGCCAGTAGTACGATGGGGAGCAGGGGGCTGGGAGCTTTCTTT. Translating gives CASSTMGSRGLGAFF.